Following are 11 T cell receptor beta chains from one sample sequenced in a study of CD8+ T cells in alopecia areata. Following RNA extraction, reverse transcription yielded cDNA that acted as the sequencing template. Measured with immunoSEQ multiplex PCR; TCRdb has only the in-frame clones, and not every one. The sample has around 200,000 clones; over 55% are singletons. The sequencing here drew on CD4+ T cells sorted from blood, taken at week 0. The source is a human donor with alopecia areata.

This clone was seen a single time. The J gene is TRBJ1-2, the V gene TRBV4-3; 10 nucleotides match TRBD1. Germline V gene lookup returns CDR1 LGHNA and CDR2 YSLEER. V shed 1 base, J shed 8 bases, and the junction held 4 bases outside the gene matches. The CDR3 spans 14 residues. DNA for the CDR3: TGCGCCAGCAGCCAAGCCGGACAGGGGGAGGGCTACACCTTC. Translation gives CASSQAGQGEGYTF.

This clone was detected a few times. This rearrangement joins TRBV30 to TRBJ1-1; D is unclear. V lost 2 bases and J lost 3, with 10 bases in between. Per germline, CDR1 GTSNPN and CDR2 SVGIG (reference sequence). CDR3 length: 13 amino acids. This CDR3 is CAWSTEAHTEAFF. In DNA form, the CDR3 reads TGTGCCTGGAGTACCGAGGCCCACACTGAAGCTTTCTTT.

The chain links TRBV30 to TRBJ1-2; tentatively, D is TRBD1 (5 bases). Trimming shortened V by 1 base and J by 2 bases, and 8 bases separated the two germline ends. The CDR3 covers 13 residues. Germline CDR1 is GTSNPN and CDR2 is SVGIG (reference sequence). CDR3 sequence: CAWSGGPNYGYTF. The DNA for the CDR3 is TGTGCCTGGAGTGGGGGCCCAAACTATGGCTACACCTTC.

Only a few counts were recorded for this clone. The chain combines TRBV2 with TRBJ1-1; TRBD1 might be the D (6 bases). CDR1 and CDR2 from the germline V gene are SNHLY and FYNNEI. The CDR3 covers 15 residues. V lost 6 bases to trimming and J lost 3 bases, with 17 bases between them. CDR3 sequence reads: CASRTGTSGDTEAFF. CDR3 DNA: TGTGCCAGCAGGACGGGGACAAGCGGCGACACTGAAGCTTTCTTT.

The chain carries TRBV9 and TRBJ1-5; D gene unclear. Germline V gives CDR1 SGDLS, CDR2 YYNGEE. The V end was cut by 3 bases, the J end by 3 bases, with 13 bases between. The CDR3 contains 15 residues. The CDR3 here is CASSAGVVLNQPQHF. The DNA for the CDR3 is TGTGCCAGCAGCGCCGGGGTGGTCCTCAATCAGCCCCAGCATTTT.

V usage is TRBV30 and J usage is TRBJ1-2; D uncertain. Between the trimmed V and J ends, which lost 1 base and 4 bases, there was a span of 7 bases. CDR3 size: 12 residues. CDR1 is GTSNPN, CDR2 SVGIG, per germline (reference sequence). The CDR3 loop reads CAWSEEGYGYTF. In DNA form, the CDR3 reads TGTGCCTGGAGTGAAGAGGGCTATGGCTACACCTTC.

This clone was seen only once. The chain couples TRBV27 to TRBJ2-3; TRBD2 might be the D (6 bases). Per the germline V gene, CDR1 is MNHEY and CDR2 is SMNVEV (reference sequence). V was pared by 10 bases and J by 2 bases, with 13 bases between. The CDR3 spans 13 residues. CDR3 region: CATQDYLTDTQYF. In DNA, the CDR3 is TGTGCCACCCAGGACTATCTCACAGATACGCAGTATTTT.

The genes are TRBV4-3 and TRBJ1-4; D gene unclear. Between the trimmed V and J ends, which lost 4 bases and 8 bases, there was a span of 17 bases. This CDR3 contains 15 residues. Looked up from germline, CDR1 is LGHNA and CDR2 is YSLEER. The CDR3 nucleotides are TGCGCCAGCAGCCGACCCGGAGAGGCGGGGGAAAAACTGTTTTTT. It is translated as CASSRPGEAGEKLFF.

V gene TRBV30 combines with J gene TRBJ1-5; maybe TRBD1 (6 bases). This CDR3 comprises 16 residues. The germline V gene has CDR1 GTSNPN and CDR2 SVGIG (reference sequence). V was trimmed by 3 bases and J by 11 bases, leaving 26 bases between them. The CDR3 is CAWRGAGAPTGMTQHF. CDR3 DNA: TGTGCCTGGAGGGGGGCAGGGGCCCCAACCGGGATGACCCAGCATTTT.

The V call is TRBV5-1, the J call TRBJ2-7; 7 bases agree with TRBD1. Germline assignment: CDR1 SGHRS and CDR2 YFSETQ. The V gene end was trimmed by 5 bases and the J gene end by 1 base; junction bases not matched to a gene: 9. CDR3 size: 15 residues. CDR3 DNA: TGCGCCAGCAGGAGCCGACAGGGAGAATCCTACGAGCAGTACTTC. Translation: CASRSRQGESYEQYF.

V and J are TRBV7-8 and TRBJ2-7; D not certain. V lost 7 bases and J lost 4, with 20 bases in between. CDR1 and CDR2 from the germline V gene are SGHVS and FQNEAQ. The CDR3 is made up of 15 amino acids. The CDR3 nucleotides read TGTGCCAGCAATGACGTACCATCGCCCCCATACGAGCAGTACTTC. It is translated as CASNDVPSPPYEQYF.